The entry below gives a single T cell receptor (beta chain) sequence along with its context. Study processing details: From reference gene primer amplification, estimates of nucleated cell counts were derived. TCRdb's copy holds only in-frame clones and misses some; the assay was immunoSEQ multiplex PCR. V and J calls and clone size are as listed in that table; D and trimming were resolved from the DNA. The sample holds 200,000 to 250,000 clones, 85% seen once. This sample was included in a study of blood T cell repertoires in COVID-19. Material: peripheral blood. This TCR was recovered from a man over 45 who had recovered from COVID-19.

The CDR3 region is CASSATSGGSYEQYF. DNA of the CDR3: TGTGCCAGTAGCGCGACTAGCGGGGGCTCCTACGAGCAGTACTTC. This chain links TRBV19 with TRBJ2-7; TRBD2 matches 12 bases. The germline gives CDR1 LNHDA, CDR2 SQIVND (reference sequence). This CDR3 has 15 amino acids. Trimming removed 6 bases from V and 0 bases from J; junction bases left unmatched: 3.